Given below is one T cell receptor beta chain in context. What it binds is unknown. The data derive from a study of T cell responses to AZD1222 COVID-19 vaccine. Study-wide results and limits: Clonal diversity was possibly underestimated, and white British individuals and females predominated among donors. Among those given AZD1222, only 5 to 7 were seropositive at baseline. Spike-specific TCR breadth and depth rose after two AZD1222 doses.

The method was immunoSEQ multiplex PCR; TCRdb's version includes in-frame clones alone and lacks a portion of them. The sample holds 150,000 to 200,000 clones, approximately 90% seen once. This receptor was identified in an adult in good health. The starting material was peripheral blood, obtained on day 0 of AZD1222 vaccination.

The CDR3 reads CASSLFPRDNTEAFF. The CDR3 nucleotides are TGTGCCAGCAGTTTATTCCCCCGGGATAACACTGAAGCTTTCTTT. The chain combines TRBV27 with TRBJ1-1; D gene ambiguous. Trimming took 1 base from V and 2 from J, leaving 11 bases between them. CDR3 length: 15 amino acids. CDR1 and CDR2 (germline): MNHEY, SMNVEV (reference sequence).